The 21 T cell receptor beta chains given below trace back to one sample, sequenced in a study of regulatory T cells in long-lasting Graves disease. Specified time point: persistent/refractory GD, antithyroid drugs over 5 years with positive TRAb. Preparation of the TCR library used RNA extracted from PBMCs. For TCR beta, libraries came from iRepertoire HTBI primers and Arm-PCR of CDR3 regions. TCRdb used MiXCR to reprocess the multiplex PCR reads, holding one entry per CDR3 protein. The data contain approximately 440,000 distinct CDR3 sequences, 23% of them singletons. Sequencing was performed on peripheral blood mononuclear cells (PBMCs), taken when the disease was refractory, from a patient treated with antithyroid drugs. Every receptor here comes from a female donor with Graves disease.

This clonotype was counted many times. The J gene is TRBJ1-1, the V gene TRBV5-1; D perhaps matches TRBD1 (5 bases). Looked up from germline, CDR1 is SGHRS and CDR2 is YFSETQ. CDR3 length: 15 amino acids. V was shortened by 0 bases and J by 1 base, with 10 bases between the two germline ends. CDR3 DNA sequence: TGCGCCAGCAGCTTGGTACCGGGGACGAACACTGAAGCTTTCTTT. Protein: CASSLVPGTNTEAFF.

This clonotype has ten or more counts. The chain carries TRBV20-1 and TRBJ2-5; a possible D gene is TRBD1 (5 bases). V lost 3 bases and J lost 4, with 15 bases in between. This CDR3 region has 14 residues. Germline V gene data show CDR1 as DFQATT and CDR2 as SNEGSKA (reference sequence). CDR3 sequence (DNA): TGCAGTGCTAGTTGGTCAGGGCTTAGAGAGACCCAGTACTTC. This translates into CSASWSGLRETQYF.

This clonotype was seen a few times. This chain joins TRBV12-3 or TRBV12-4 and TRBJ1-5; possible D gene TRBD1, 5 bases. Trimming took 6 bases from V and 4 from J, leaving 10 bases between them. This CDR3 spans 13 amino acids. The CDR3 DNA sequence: TGTGCCAGCAGAGCGACAGAGAATCAGCCCCAGCATTTT. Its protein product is CASRATENQPQHF.

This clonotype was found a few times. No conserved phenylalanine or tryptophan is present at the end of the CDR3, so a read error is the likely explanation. CDR3 nucleotide sequence: TGTGCCAGCAGCTTAGGCGTAGGGGTGAACTCCTACGAGCAGTACTCC. Translated, it gives CASSLGVGVNSYEQYS. The J gene is TRBJ2-7, the V gene TRBV11-2; possible D gene TRBD1, 5 bases. V gave up 1 base and J gave up 0 bases, with 13 bases separating them. The CDR3 sequence is 16 residues long. CDR1 is SGHAT, CDR2 FQNNGV, per germline.

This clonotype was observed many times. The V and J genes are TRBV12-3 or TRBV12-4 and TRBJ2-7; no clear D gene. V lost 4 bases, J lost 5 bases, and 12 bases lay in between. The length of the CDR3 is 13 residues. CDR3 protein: CASSSHGTNEQYF. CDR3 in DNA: TGTGCCAGCAGTTCACACGGCACCAACGAGCAGTACTTC.

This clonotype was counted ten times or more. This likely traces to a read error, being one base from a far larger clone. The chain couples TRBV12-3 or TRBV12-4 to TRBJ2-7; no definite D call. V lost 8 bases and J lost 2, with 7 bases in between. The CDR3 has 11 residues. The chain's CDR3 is CASGFPYEQYF. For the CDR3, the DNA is TGTGCCAGCGGGTTCCCCTACGAGCAGTACTTC.

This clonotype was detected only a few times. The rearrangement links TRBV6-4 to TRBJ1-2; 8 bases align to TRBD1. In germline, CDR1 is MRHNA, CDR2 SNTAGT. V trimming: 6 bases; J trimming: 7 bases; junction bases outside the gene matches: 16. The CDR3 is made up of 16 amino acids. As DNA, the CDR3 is TGTGCCAGCAGCGCCTCCTCAGGACAGGGTCGTTCTGGCTACACCTTC. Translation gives CASSASSGQGRSGYTF.

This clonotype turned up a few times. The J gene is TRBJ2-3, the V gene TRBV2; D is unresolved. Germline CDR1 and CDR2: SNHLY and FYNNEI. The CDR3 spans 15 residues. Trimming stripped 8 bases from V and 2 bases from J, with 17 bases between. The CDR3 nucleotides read TGTGCCAGCGGGCTGGGCGCGAGCCCCACAGATACGCAGTATTTT. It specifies CASGLGASPTDTQYF.

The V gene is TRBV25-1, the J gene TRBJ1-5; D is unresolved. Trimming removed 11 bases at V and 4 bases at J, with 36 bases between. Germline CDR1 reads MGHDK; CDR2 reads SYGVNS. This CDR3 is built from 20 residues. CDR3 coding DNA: TGTGCCGAGGCGCCGTGTGGAGGGAAAGGTTGGGTCGATGGGAATCAGCCCCAGCATTTT. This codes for CAEAPCGGKGWVDGNQPQHF.

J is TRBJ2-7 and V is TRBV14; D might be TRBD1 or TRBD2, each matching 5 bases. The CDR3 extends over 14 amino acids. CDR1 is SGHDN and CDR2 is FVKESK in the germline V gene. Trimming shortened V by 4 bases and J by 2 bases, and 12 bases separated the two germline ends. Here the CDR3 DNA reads TGTGCCAGCAGCCGGTACGGGACCACCTACGAGCAGTACTTC. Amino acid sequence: CASSRYGTTYEQYF.

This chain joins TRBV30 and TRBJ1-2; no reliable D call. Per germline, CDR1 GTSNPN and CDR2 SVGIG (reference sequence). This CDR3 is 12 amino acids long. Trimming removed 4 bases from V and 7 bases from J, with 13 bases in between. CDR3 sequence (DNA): TGTGCCTGGACAGCCAGCTGGGGTGGCTACACCTTC. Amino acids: CAWTASWGGYTF.

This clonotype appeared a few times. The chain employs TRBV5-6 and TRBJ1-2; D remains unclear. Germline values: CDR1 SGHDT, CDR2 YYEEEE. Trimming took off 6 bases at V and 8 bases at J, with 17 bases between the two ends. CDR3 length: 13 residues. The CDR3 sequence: CASTPRAVSGYTF. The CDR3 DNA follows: TGTGCCAGCACTCCTCGGGCGGTCAGCGGCTACACCTTC.

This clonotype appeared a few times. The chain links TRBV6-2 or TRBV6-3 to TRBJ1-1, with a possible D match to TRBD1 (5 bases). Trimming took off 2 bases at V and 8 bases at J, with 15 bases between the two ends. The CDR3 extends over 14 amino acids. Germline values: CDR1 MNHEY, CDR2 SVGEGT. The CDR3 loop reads CASSYPGIPSEAFF. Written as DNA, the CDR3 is TGTGCCAGCAGTTACCCAGGGATCCCGTCCGAAGCTTTCTTT.

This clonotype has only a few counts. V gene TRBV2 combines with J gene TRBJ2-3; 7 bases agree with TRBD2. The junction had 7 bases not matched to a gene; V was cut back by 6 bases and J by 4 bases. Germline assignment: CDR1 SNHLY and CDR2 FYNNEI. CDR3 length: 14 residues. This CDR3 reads CASSRGLDADTQYF. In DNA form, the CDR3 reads TGTGCCAGCAGCCGCGGACTAGATGCAGATACGCAGTATTTT.

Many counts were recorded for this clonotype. The CDR3 DNA reads as TGTGCCACCATTAGCGGGGGGGCCTCCTACGAGCAGTACTTC. This sequence encodes CATISGGASYEQYF. The chain joins TRBV2 to TRBJ2-7; 11 positions agree with TRBD2. Trimming cost V 10 bases and J 0 bases; bases outside gene matches: 5. CDR1 SNHLY and CDR2 FYNNEI come from the germline V gene. This CDR3 has 14 residues.

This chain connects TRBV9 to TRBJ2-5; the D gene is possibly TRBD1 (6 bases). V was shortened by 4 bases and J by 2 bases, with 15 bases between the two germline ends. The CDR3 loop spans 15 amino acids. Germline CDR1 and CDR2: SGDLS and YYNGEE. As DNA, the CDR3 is TGTGCCAGCAGCCTGACAGGCGAGGGGCAAGAGACCCAGTACTTC. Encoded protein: CASSLTGEGQETQYF.

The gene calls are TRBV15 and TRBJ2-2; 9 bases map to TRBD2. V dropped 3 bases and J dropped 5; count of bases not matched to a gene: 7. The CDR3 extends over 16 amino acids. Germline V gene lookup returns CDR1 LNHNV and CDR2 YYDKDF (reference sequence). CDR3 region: CATSREAGGGTGELFF. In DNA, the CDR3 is TGTGCCACCAGCAGGGAGGCGGGAGGGGGAACCGGGGAGCTGTTTTTT.

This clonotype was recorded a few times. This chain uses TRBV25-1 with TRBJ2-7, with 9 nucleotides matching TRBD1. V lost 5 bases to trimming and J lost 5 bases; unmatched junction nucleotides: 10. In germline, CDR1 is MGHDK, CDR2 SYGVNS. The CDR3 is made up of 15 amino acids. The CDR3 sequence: CASSPQGTGFHEQYF. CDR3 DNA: TGTGCCAGCAGTCCCCAGGGGACAGGGTTCCACGAGCAGTACTTC.

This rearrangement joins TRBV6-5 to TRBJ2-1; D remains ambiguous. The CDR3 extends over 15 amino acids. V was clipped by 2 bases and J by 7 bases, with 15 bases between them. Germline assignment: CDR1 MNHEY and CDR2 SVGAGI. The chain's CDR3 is CASSYPPRLGNEQFF. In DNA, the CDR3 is TGTGCCAGCAGTTACCCACCTCGATTGGGAAATGAGCAGTTCTTC.

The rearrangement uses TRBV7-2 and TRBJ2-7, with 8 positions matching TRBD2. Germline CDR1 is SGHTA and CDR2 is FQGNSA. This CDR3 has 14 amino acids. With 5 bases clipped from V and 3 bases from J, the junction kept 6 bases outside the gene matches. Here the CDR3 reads CASSASGSVYEQYF. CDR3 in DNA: TGTGCCAGCAGCGCAAGCGGGAGTGTCTACGAGCAGTACTTC.

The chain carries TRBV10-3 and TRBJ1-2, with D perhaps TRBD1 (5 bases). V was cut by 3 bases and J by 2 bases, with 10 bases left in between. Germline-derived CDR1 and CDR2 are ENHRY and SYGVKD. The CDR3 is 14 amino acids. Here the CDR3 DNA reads TGTGCCATCAGTGACCTGGCAGGGAACTATGGCTACACCTTC. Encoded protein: CAISDLAGNYGYTF.